Listed here is a single T cell receptor (beta chain). No antigen is known for it. The PCR employed 60 Vbeta primers together with 13 Jbeta primers. Only in-frame clones appear in the TCRdb table, and some are missing; sequencing was by immunoSEQ multiplex PCR. This table has 75,000 to 95,000 clones, approximately 84% appearing once. The source of the sample is a study of cytomegalovirus exposure and HLA in healthy donors. Findings and caveats of the study: TCR beta sequences numbering roughly 18,000 were associated with HLA alleles at 0.05 false discovery rate in a later analysis. In a later analysis, V- and J-gene trimming of beta chains associated with a DCLRE1C missense variant, replicated independently.

Unrecorded immune exposures were likely, despite nominal health at sampling. The V end lost 5 bases, the J end lost 5 bases, and 9 bases lay between the germline ends. The V gene's germline CDR1 is SGHAT and CDR2 FQNNGV. The CDR3 sequence is 12 residues long. The TCR originated in a man younger than 30 in good health and CMV-seronegative. Sequencing was carried out using PBMCs. The chain carries TRBV11-2 and TRBJ1-2; no definite D call. The CDR3 DNA reads TGTGCCAGCAGCCTAAGTACTTATGGCTACACCTTC. It codes for CASSLSTYGYTF.